The 14 T cell receptor beta chains below were found in one sample sequenced in a study of metastatic and nonmetastatic thyroid tumors. No patient had received any treatment before thyroid surgery. With MiXCR, TCRdb reprocessed the PCR reads. Counted here are tens of thousands of clones, roughly 14% occurring once; the ten biggest clones make up about 14%. Sample: tumor tissue. The receptors here all came from a female donor with papillary thyroid cancer or a benign thyroid nodule (not recorded which). Some clones in this sample may be carry-over from other donors' samples.

Concerning this clone: Possible read error: a much larger clone is one base away. V and J are TRBV5-1 and TRBJ2-1, with 9 positions matching TRBD2. The CDR3 is 15 residues long. The ends lost 4 bases at V and 3 bases at J; junction bases unmatched: 5. Germline V gives CDR1 SGHRS, CDR2 YFSETQ. The chain's CDR3 is CASSPGLACYNEQFF. In nucleotides, the CDR3 is TGCGCCAGCAGCCCTGGACTAGCGTGCTACAATGAGCAGTTCTTC.

This clone was counted at least ten times. The rearrangement links TRBV14 to TRBJ2-7, with TRBD1 matching 9 bases. The germline gives CDR1 SGHDN, CDR2 FVKESK. There are 15 residues in the CDR3. V shed 4 bases and J 4 bases; nucleotides not matched to a gene: 8. The CDR3 spells CASSRKQGAVYEQYF. CDR3 DNA: TGTGCCAGCAGCCGAAAACAGGGGGCAGTTTACGAGCAGTACTTC.

The V and J genes are TRBV5-6 and TRBJ2-7, with TRBD1 as a possible D gene (8 bases). The CDR3 is made up of 15 amino acids. V lost 4 bases and J 3 bases, leaving 17 bases between the germline ends. CDR1 is SGHDT, CDR2 YYEEEE, per germline. The CDR3 coding sequence is TGTGCCAGCAGCAACGATACAGGGGGGGACTACGAGCAGTACTTC. This encodes CASSNDTGGDYEQYF.

About this clone itself: A much larger clone lies one base from this, so it may be a read error. This CDR3 is missing its conserved last phenylalanine or tryptophan, likely due to a read error. The chain combines TRBV6-1 with TRBJ1-6; D possibly corresponds to TRBD1 (6 bases). The ends were cut back, 4 bases at V and 9 bases at J, with 13 bases in the middle. Germline lookup yields CDR1 MNHNS and CDR2 SASEGT. The CDR3 runs 14 residues. The CDR3 spells CASSGSGERSPLHL. The CDR3 nucleotides are TGTGCCAGCAGTGGGTCAGGGGAACGTTCACCCCTCCACCTT.

This clone was seen ten or more times. The rearrangement joins TRBV4-2 to TRBJ2-3; 11 bases are shared with TRBD1. This CDR3 has 17 residues. After removal of 8 bases from V and 1 base from J, the junction contained 11 bases not matched to a gene. Germline V lookup: CDR1 LGHNA, CDR2 YNFKEQ. This CDR3 is CASRSPGGQGGTDTQYF. CDR3 nucleotide sequence: TGTGCCAGCCGAAGCCCTGGGGGACAGGGGGGCACAGATACGCAGTATTTT.

There are many counts of this clone. The chain employs TRBV4-1 and TRBJ2-4; unclear D gene. Trimming shortened V by 3 bases and J by 0 bases, and 12 bases separated the two germline ends. Germline values: CDR1 MGHRA, CDR2 YSYEKL. The CDR3 contains 16 residues. CDR3 sequence reads: CASSHLQLLAKNIQYF. CDR3 DNA sequence: TGCGCCAGCAGCCATTTACAGCTACTAGCCAAAAACATTCAGTACTTC.

This clone was seen repeatedly, ten times or more. The chain recombines TRBV3-1 with TRBJ2-3; no definite D call. Germline-derived CDR1 and CDR2 are LGHDT and YNNKEL (reference sequence). The CDR3 is 15 residues long. V was pared by 0 bases and J by 2 bases, with 9 bases between. Written as DNA, the CDR3 is TGTGCCAGCAGCCAAGAACGGTGGCACACAGATACGCAGTATTTT. Its translation: CASSQERWHTDTQYF.

In this sample, this clone turned up many times. This CDR3 is also generated by other DNA sequences in the sample. This chain links TRBV2 with TRBJ2-1; the D gene is possibly TRBD1 (6 bases). Trimming removed 6 bases at V and 7 bases at J, with 7 bases between. Germline V gene data show CDR1 as SNHLY and CDR2 as FYNNEI. This CDR3 has 11 residues. As DNA, the CDR3 is TGTGCCAGCAGAGGACAGAATGAGCAGTTCTTC. Its translation: CASRGQNEQFF.

This clone was detected ten times or more. The J gene is TRBJ1-2, the V gene TRBV7-9, with no clear D. Germline CDR1 reads SEHNR; CDR2 reads FQNEAQ (reference sequence). Deletions cut 5 bases from V and 3 bases from J, with 10 bases between. The CDR3 length is 13 residues. The CDR3 DNA reads as TGTGCCAGCAGCCAGTCGGCAGACTATGGCTACACCTTC. This sequence encodes CASSQSADYGYTF.

V gene TRBV12-3 or TRBV12-4 combines with J gene TRBJ1-2; perhaps TRBD1 as D (5 bases). V lost 11 bases, J lost 6 bases, and 22 bases lay in between. The CDR3 is 14 residues long. This CDR3 reads CACSQGAGKDGYTF. The CDR3 nucleotides are TGTGCCTGTTCTCAAGGGGCAGGGAAAGATGGCTACACCTTC.

This clone was detected ten times or more. This chain connects TRBV5-6 to TRBJ2-6; tentatively, D is TRBD1 or TRBD2 (5 bases each). The CDR3 extends over 16 amino acids. Germline V gene data show CDR1 as SGHDT and CDR2 as YYEEEE. V was shortened by 3 bases and J by 2 bases, with 12 bases between the two germline ends. The CDR3 is CASSWGTFAGANVLTF. The CDR3, as DNA: TGTGCCAGCAGCTGGGGGACCTTCGCTGGGGCCAACGTCCTGACTTTC.

The chain links TRBV20-1 to TRBJ1-2; weak D call: TRBD1 (5 bases). V was cut by 5 bases and J by 0 bases, with 16 bases left in between. This CDR3 is built from 15 residues. Germline CDR1 and CDR2: DFQATT and SNEGSKA (reference sequence). CDR3 in DNA: TGCAGTGCTGGAGGGGCGGGAGGGGCTAACTATGGCTACACCTTC. The encoded protein is CSAGGAGGANYGYTF.

This clone came up many times. V usage is TRBV6-1 and J usage is TRBJ2-1; 11 bases line up with TRBD2. Germline V gives CDR1 MNHNS, CDR2 SASEGT. After removal of 6 bases from V and 7 bases from J, the junction contained 2 bases not matched to a gene. The CDR3 loop spans 13 amino acids. The CDR3 DNA reads as TGTGCCAGCAGCCGACTAGCGGGGAATGAGCAGTTCTTC. Translated: CASSRLAGNEQFF.

This clone was observed many times. V gene TRBV2 combines with J gene TRBJ2-7; 8 nucleotides align to TRBD1. The CDR3 has 14 amino acids. CDR1 is SNHLY, CDR2 FYNNEI, per germline. J gave up 5 bases and V 6 bases, and 9 bases lay outside the gene matches. CDR3 region: CASRATGAVNEQYF. In DNA form, the CDR3 reads TGTGCCAGCAGGGCGACAGGGGCTGTCAACGAGCAGTACTTC.